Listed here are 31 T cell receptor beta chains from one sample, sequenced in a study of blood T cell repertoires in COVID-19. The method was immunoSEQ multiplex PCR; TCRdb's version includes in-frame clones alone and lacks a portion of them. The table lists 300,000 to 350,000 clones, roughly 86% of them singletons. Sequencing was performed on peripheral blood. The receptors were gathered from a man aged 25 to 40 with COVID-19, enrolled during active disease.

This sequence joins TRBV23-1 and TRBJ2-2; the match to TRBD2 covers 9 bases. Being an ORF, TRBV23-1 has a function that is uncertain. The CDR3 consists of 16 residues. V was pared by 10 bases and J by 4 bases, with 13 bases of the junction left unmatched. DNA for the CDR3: TGCGCCACCCTATCTCGGCGGGAGGGGGCCACCGGGGAGCTGTTTTTT. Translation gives CATLSRREGATGELFF.

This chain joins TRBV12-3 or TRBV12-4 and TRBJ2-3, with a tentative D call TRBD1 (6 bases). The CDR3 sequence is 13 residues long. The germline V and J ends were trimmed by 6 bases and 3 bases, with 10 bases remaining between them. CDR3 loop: CASRTQGTDTQYF. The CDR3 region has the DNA TGTGCCAGCAGGACCCAGGGGACAGATACGCAGTATTTT.

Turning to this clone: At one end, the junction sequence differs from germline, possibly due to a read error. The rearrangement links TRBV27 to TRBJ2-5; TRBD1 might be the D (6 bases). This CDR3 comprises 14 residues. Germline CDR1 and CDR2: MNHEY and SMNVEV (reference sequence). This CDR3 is CASSPWTVQGTQYF. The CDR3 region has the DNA TGTGCCAGCAGTCCGTGGACAGTCCAAGGGACCCAGTACTTC.

CDR3 loop: CASSIDPNRNTGELFF. Written as DNA, the CDR3 is TGTGCCAGTAGTATCGATCCGAACAGGAACACCGGGGAGCTGTTTTTT. V is TRBV19 and J is TRBJ2-2; D unresolved. Germline CDR1 and CDR2: LNHDA and SQIVND (reference sequence). The length of the CDR3 is 16 residues. V dropped 3 bases and J dropped 1 base, with 12 bases sitting between them.

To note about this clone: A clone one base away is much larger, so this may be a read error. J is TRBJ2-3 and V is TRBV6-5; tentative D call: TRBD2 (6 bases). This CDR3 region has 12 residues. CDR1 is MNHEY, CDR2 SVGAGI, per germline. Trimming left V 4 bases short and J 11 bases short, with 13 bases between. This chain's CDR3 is CASSCGAPGQYF. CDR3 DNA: TGTGCCAGCAGTTGCGGGGCTCCGGGGCAGTATTTT.

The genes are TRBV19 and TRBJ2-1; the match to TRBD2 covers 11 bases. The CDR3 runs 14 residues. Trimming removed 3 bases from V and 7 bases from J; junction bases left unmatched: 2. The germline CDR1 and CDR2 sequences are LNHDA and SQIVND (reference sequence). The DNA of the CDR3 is TGTGCCAGTAGTATCGGGACTAGCGGTAATGAGCAGTTCTTC. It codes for CASSIGTSGNEQFF.

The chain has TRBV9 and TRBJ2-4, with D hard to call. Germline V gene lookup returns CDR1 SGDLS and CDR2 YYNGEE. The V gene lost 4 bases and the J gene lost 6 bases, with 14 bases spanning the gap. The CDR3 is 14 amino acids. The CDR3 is CASSPRGPGNIQYF. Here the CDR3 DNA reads TGTGCCAGCAGCCCTCGTGGTCCCGGAAACATTCAGTACTTC.

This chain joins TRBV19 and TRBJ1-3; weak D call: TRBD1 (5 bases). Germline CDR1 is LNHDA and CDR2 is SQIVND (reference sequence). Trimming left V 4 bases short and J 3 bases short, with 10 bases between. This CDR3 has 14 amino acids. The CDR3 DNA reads TGTGCCAGTAGTAAGGGACTCAATGGAAACACCATATATTTT. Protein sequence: CASSKGLNGNTIYF. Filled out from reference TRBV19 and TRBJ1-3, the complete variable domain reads DGGITQSPKYLFRKEGQNVTLSCEQNLNHDAMYWYRQDPGQGLRLIYYSQIVNDFQKGDIAEGYSVSREKKESFPLTVTSAQKNPTAFYLCASSKGLNGNTIYFGEGSWLTVV.

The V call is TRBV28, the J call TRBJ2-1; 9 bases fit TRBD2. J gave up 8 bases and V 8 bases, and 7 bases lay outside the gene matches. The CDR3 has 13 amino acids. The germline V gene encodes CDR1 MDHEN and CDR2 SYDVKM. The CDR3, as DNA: TGTGCCAGCTTCAGCGGGAGGAAGGATGAGCAGTTCTTC. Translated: CASFSGRKDEQFF.

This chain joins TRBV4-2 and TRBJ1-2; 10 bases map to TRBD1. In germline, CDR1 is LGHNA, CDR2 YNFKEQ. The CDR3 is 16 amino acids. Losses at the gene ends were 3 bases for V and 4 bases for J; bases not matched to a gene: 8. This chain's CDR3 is CASSHGRDRGFYGYTF. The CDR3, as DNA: TGTGCCAGCAGCCATGGAAGGGACAGGGGCTTCTATGGCTACACCTTC.

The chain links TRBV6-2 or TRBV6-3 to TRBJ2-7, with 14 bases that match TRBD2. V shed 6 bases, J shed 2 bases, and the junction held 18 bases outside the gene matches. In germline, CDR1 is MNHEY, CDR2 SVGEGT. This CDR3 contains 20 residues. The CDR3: CASSISSGLAGALSTYEQYF. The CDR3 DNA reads TGTGCCAGCAGCATTTCTTCGGGACTAGCGGGGGCGTTATCCACCTACGAGCAGTACTTC.

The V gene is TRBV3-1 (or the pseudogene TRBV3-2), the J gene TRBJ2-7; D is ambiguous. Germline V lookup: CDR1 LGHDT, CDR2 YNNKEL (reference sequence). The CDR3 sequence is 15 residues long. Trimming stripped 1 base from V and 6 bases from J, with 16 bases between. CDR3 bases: TGTGCCAGCAGCCAAGTTTTGGGCCAAATTGTCGAGCAGTACTTC. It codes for CASSQVLGQIVEQYF.

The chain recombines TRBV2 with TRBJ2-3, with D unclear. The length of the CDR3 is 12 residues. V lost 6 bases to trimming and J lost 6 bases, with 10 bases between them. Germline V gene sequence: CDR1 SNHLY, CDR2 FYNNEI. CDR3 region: CASRISADTQYF. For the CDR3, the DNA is TGTGCCAGCAGGATTAGTGCGGATACGCAGTATTTT.

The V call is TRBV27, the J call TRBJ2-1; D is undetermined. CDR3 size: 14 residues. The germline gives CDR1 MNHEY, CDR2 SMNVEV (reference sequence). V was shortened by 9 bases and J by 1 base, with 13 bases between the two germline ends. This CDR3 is CASTSPGSYNEQFF. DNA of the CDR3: TGTGCCAGTACGAGTCCCGGGTCCTACAATGAGCAGTTCTTC.

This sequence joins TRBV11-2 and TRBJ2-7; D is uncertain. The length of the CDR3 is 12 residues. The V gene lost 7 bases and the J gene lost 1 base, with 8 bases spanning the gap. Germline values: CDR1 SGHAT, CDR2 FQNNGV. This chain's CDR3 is CASKTFSYEQYF. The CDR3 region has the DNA TGTGCCAGCAAGACATTTTCCTACGAGCAGTACTTC.

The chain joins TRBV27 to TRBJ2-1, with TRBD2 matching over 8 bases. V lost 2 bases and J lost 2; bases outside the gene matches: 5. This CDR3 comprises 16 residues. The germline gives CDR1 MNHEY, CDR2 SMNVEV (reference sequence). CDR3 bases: TGTGCCAGCAGTTTACTGGCGGGGGGCACCTACAATGAGCAGTTCTTC. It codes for CASSLLAGGTYNEQFF.

The CDR3 coding sequence is TGTGCCAGCAGCTTATGGGACAGGGGTAATTCACCCCTCCACTTT. It specifies CASSLWDRGNSPLHF. The chain links TRBV11-2 to TRBJ1-6; 10 nucleotides line up with TRBD1. V shed 2 bases and J 6 bases; nucleotides not matched to a gene: 1. Germline V lookup: CDR1 SGHAT, CDR2 FQNNGV. This CDR3 contains 15 residues.

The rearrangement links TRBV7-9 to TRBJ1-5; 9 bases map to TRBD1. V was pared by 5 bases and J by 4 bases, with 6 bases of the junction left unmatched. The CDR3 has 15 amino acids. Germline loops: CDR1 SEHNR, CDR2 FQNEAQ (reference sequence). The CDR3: CASSPPGTGNQPQHF. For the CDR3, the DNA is TGTGCCAGCAGCCCCCCCGGGACAGGGAATCAGCCCCAGCATTTT. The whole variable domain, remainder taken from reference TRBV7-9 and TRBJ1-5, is DTGVSQNPRHKITKRGQNVTFRCDPISEHNRLYWYRQTLGQGPEFLTYFQNEAQLEKSRLLSDRFSAERPKGSFSTLEIQRTEQGDSAMYLCASSPPGTGNQPQHFGDGTRLSIL.

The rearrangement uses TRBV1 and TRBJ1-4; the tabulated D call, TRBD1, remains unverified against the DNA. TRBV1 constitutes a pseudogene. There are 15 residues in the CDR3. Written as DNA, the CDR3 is TGCACCAGCAGCCCCCTAAGCAGGGGGGATGAAAAACTGTTTTTT. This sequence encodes CTSSPLSRGDEKLFF.

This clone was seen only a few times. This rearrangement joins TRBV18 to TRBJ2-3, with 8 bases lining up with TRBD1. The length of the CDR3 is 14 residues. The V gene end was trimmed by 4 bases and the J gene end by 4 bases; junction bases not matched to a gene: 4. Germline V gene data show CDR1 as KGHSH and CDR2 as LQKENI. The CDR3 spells CASSLNRGSDTQYF. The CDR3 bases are TGTGCCAGCTCACTCAACAGGGGGTCAGATACGCAGTATTTT.

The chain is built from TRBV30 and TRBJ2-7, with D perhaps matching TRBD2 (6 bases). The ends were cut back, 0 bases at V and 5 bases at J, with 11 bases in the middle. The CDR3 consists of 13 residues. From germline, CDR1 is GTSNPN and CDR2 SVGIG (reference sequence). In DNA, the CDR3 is TGTGCCTGGAGTGTATTGCGGGACCACGAGCAGTACTTC. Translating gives CAWSVLRDHEQYF.

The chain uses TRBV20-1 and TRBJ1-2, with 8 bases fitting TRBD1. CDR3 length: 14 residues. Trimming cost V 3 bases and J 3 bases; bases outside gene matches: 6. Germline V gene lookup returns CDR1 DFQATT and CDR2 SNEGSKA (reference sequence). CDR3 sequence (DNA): TGCAGTGCTAGTCAACTACAGGGGGACTATGGCTACACCTTC. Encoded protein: CSASQLQGDYGYTF.

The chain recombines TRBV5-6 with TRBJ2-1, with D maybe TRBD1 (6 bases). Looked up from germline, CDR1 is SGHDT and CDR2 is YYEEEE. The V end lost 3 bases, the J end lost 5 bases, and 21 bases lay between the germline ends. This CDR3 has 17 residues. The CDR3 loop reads CASSSPMGARGDNEQFF. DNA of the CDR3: TGTGCCAGCAGCTCCCCCATGGGGGCGAGGGGTGACAATGAGCAGTTCTTC.

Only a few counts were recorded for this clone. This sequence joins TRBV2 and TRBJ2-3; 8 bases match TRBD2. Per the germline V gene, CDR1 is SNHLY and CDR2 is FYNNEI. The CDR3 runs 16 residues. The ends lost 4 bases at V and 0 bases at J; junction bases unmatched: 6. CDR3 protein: CASSGGASGSTDTQYF. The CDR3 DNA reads TGTGCCAGCAGTGGGGGGGCTAGCGGGAGCACAGATACGCAGTATTTT.

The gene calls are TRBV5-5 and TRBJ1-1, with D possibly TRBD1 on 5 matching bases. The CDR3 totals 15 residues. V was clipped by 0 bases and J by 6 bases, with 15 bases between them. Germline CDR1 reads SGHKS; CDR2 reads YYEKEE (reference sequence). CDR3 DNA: TGTGCCAGCAGCTTGGCCTCAAGGGGAGGCCCTGAAGCTTTCTTT. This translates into CASSLASRGGPEAFF.

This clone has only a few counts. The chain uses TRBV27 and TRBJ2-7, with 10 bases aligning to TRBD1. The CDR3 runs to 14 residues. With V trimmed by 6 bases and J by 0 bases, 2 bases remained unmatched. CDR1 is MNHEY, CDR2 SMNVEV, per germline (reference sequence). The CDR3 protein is CASRRTGGSYEQYF. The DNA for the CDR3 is TGTGCCAGCAGGCGGACAGGGGGCTCCTACGAGCAGTACTTC.

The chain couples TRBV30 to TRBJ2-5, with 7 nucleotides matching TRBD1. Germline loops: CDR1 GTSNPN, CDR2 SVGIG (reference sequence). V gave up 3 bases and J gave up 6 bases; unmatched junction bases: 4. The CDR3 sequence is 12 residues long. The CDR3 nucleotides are TGTGCCTGGAGCGACAGGGACCAGACCCAGTACTTC. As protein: CAWSDRDQTQYF.

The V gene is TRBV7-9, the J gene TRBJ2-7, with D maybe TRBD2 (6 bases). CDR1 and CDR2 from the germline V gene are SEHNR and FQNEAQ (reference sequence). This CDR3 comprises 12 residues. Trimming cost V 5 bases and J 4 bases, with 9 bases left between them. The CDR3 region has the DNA TGTGCCAGCAGCCAACTAGCTTACGAGCAGTACTTC. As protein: CASSQLAYEQYF.

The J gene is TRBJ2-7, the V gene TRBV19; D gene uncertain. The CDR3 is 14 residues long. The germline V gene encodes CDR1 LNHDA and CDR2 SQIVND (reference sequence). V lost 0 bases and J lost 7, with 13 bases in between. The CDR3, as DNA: TGTGCCAGTAGTATAGATGGGTCAGGCCGAGAGCAGTACTTC. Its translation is CASSIDGSGREQYF.

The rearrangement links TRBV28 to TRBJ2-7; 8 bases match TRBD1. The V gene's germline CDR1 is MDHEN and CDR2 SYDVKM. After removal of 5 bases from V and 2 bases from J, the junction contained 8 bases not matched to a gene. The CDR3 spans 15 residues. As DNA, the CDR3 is TGTGCCAGCAGTGTCCCAGGGGGCACCCCCTACGAGCAGTACTTC. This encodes CASSVPGGTPYEQYF.

CDR3 residues: CASSFNEQYF. The CDR3 DNA sequence: TGTGCCAGCAGCTTTAACGAGCAGTACTTC. The rearrangement links TRBV7-9 to TRBJ2-7; unclear D gene. Trimming removed 3 bases at V and 5 bases at J, with 2 bases between. The CDR3 is 10 residues long. Germline CDR1 is SEHNR and CDR2 is FQNEAQ (reference sequence).